The rows below give T cell receptor beta chains drawn from one sample of a study of T cells in localized non-small cell lung cancer. The method was immunoSEQ multiplex PCR; TCRdb's version includes in-frame clones alone and lacks a portion of them. The sample records around 25,000 clones, roughly 90% being singletons. Here the sequenced sample was peripheral blood, taken before any cancer treatment. The receptor set was obtained from a man between 40 and 70 years old with stage III squamous cell lung carcinoma. CDR3s include the opening cysteine and the closing phenylalanine or tryptophan. D genes are given only for firm matches. A clone size is listed for some rows: how often the clone was seen (once, few, many), or a class if it is expanded.

CDR3nt,CDR3aa,d_gene,j_gene,v_gene,abundance
TGTGCCTGGAGCAGAGGACAGGGCCTCTATGGCTACACCTTC,CAWSRGQGLYGYTF,TRBD1,TRBJ1-2,TRBV30,NA
TGTGCCAGCAGCTTCCAGGGGGACTATGGCTACACCTTC,CASSFQGDYGYTF,TRBD1,TRBJ1-2,TRBV13,NA
TGTGCCAGCAGTTTATCGACGGGGGGTGGATACGAGCAGTACTTC,CASSLSTGGGYEQYF,TRBD2,TRBJ2-7,TRBV27,NA
TGTGCCAGTAGTGAGGGACTAGTCGCCTACGAGCAGTACTTC,CASSEGLVAYEQYF,TRBD2,TRBJ2-7,TRBV19,once
TGTGCCAGCCAGATTCCAGGGTACGAGCAGTACTTC,CASQIPGYEQYF,NA,TRBJ2-7,TRBV7-9,NA
TGTGCCAGTAGTATAGTAGGGGGACAGCACACCGGGGAGCTGTTTTTT,CASSIVGGQHTGELFF,TRBD1,TRBJ2-2,TRBV19,once
TGTGCCAGCAGTGTTAGGCCCACTGAAGCTTTCTTT,CASSVRPTEAFF,NA,TRBJ1-1,TRBV2,NA
TGTGCCAGCAGCTTATCAGTATCCTACAATGAGCAGTTCTTC,CASSLSVSYNEQFF,NA,TRBJ2-1,TRBV7-9,NA
TGCGCCAGCAGCCAAGATCAGAAAGGAATGACTGAAGCTTTCTTT,CASSQDQKGMTEAFF,NA,TRBJ1-1,TRBV4-3,NA
TGTGCCGTCGGGGGCAGCGAGATTGGCTACACCTTC,CAVGGSEIGYTF,NA,TRBJ1-2,TRBV6-1,NA
TGTGCCAGCAGTGAATCCGGGACTCAAAACTACGAGCAGTACTTC,CASSESGTQNYEQYF,NA,TRBJ2-7,TRBV25-1,NA
TGTGCCAGCAGCTCCCAAGAGACCCAGTACTTC,CASSSQETQYF,NA,TRBJ2-5,TRBV5-4,NA
TGTGCCAGCAGTGACTGGAACGAGCAGTACTTC,CASSDWNEQYF,NA,TRBJ2-7,TRBV2,NA
TGCAGCGCTAGGGACAGCCGAACTCGGGCTTTCTTT,CSARDSRTRAFF,TRBD1,TRBJ1-1,TRBV29-1,NA
TGTGCCAGCTCAACCGTCTTCCGGGGGACTGAAGCTTTCTTT,CASSTVFRGTEAFF,NA,TRBJ1-1,TRBV18,NA
TGTGCCAGTAGTACTCGACAAGGGGCTCCTTTTGAGCAGTACTTC,CASSTRQGAPFEQYF,NA,TRBJ2-7,TRBV19,NA
TGTGCCAGCAGCTTGGTTGGTGGCTCTGGGGCCAACGTCCTGACTTTC,CASSLVGGSGANVLTF,NA,TRBJ2-6,TRBV5-4,NA
TGTGCCAGCAGTTTCGGGACTAGTTGGGAGACCCAGTACTTC,CASSFGTSWETQYF,TRBD2,TRBJ2-5,TRBV28,NA
TGTGCCAGCAGCTTAGATGGTCTGTTCTCTGGAAACACCATATATTTT,CASSLDGLFSGNTIYF,NA,TRBJ1-3,TRBV13,NA
TGTGCCAGCAGTCCCCGACAGGTCAATTCCTACAATGAGCAGTTCTTC,CASSPRQVNSYNEQFF,NA,TRBJ2-1,TRBV27,NA
TGTGCCGGATCGGCCGGGACATTCTCCTACGAGCAGTACTTC,CAGSAGTFSYEQYF,NA,TRBJ2-7,TRBV30,medium-sized
TGCGCCAGCAGCTTGCGGGGCGAGGGGCCGCAGCCCCAGCATTTT,CASSLRGEGPQPQHF,NA,TRBJ1-5,TRBV5-1,NA
TGTGCCAGCAGCCCTGGGACAGGGATGCCCACCTTC,CASSPGTGMPTF,TRBD1,TRBJ1-2,TRBV5-4,NA
TGCGCCAGCAGCCAGATGGGCCTCTATGGCTACACCTTC,CASSQMGLYGYTF,NA,TRBJ1-2,TRBV4-1,NA
TGTGCCAGCATTTCGACTAGCGGGAGATATGAGCAGTTCTTC,CASISTSGRYEQFF,TRBD2,TRBJ2-1,TRBV7-2,NA
TGTGCCAGCAGCTTCCGGGACAGGGCTAACTATGGCTACACCTTC,CASSFRDRANYGYTF,TRBD1,TRBJ1-2,TRBV7-2,once
TGTGCCAGCAGCCCCCGACGGGGACTACCCTTGGCCAAAAACATTCAGTACTTC,CASSPRRGLPLAKNIQYF,TRBD2,TRBJ2-4,TRBV7-2,NA
TGTGCCAGCAGACACCGACAGCGTAAAAATCAGCCCCAGCATTTT,CASRHRQRKNQPQHF,NA,TRBJ1-5,TRBV6-4,NA
TGTGCCAGCTCACCCCGAGCCAACGTCCTGACTTTC,CASSPRANVLTF,NA,TRBJ2-6,TRBV18,NA
TGTGCCAGCAGTTTCGGACAGGAAGATACGCAGTATTTT,CASSFGQEDTQYF,TRBD1,TRBJ2-3,TRBV7-3,NA
TGCGCCAGCAGCCCGACAGGGACCTACGCTGAAGCTTTCTTT,CASSPTGTYAEAFF,TRBD1,TRBJ1-1,TRBV5-1,once
TGTGCCAGCAGTTTAACCTACGAGCAGTACTTC,CASSLTYEQYF,NA,TRBJ2-7,TRBV28,once
TGTGCCAGCAGTTACCTGACAGACTCTGGGGCCAACGTCCTGACTTTC,CASSYLTDSGANVLTF,NA,TRBJ2-6,TRBV6-5,NA
TGTGCCAGCAGCCCCTACGGGACTAGTGGCACAGATACGCAGTATTTT,CASSPYGTSGTDTQYF,TRBD2,TRBJ2-3,TRBV5-4,NA
TGTGCCTGGAGGGGTAGCGGGCCCAAAGTTCTCTTC,CAWRGSGPKVLF,TRBD2,TRBJ2-1,TRBV30,NA
TGTGCCAGCAGCGCAACACAGGGGGCGTACACCACTGAAGCTTTCTTT,CASSATQGAYTTEAFF,TRBD1,TRBJ1-1,TRBV7-8,NA
TGTGCCAGCAGCGAGTCGGACAGGGGCCCGTTGAACACCGGGGAGCTGTTTTTT,CASSESDRGPLNTGELFF,TRBD1,TRBJ2-2,TRBV9,NA
TGTGCCAGTAGTGTAACGGGACAGGCCTATGAAGCTTTCTTT,CASSVTGQAYEAFF,TRBD1,TRBJ1-1,TRBV19,NA
TGCGCCAGCAGCCTAAGAAGACAGGGGCGGAACACCGGGGAGCTGTTTTTT,CASSLRRQGRNTGELFF,TRBD1,TRBJ2-2,TRBV5-1,NA
TGCAGCGTGAGGCGGGGGCACTCCTACGAGCAGTACTTC,CSVRRGHSYEQYF,NA,TRBJ2-7,TRBV29-1,NA
TGTGCCAGTAGTATTCCGACAGGTACGTCGGCTGGAAACACCATATATTTT,CASSIPTGTSAGNTIYF,NA,TRBJ1-3,TRBV19,NA
TGTGCCTGGAGCCGCGGGACAGGGACATATAGCAATCAGCCCCAGCATTTT,CAWSRGTGTYSNQPQHF,TRBD1,TRBJ1-5,TRBV30,NA
TGTGCCAGCAGCTTAGAATCCGGAAACACCATATATTTT,CASSLESGNTIYF,NA,TRBJ1-3,TRBV11-2,NA
TGTGCCAGTAGTACCACAAAAAATAGCGCCGAGACCCAGTACTTC,CASSTTKNSAETQYF,NA,TRBJ2-5,TRBV19,NA
TGTGCCAGCAGCCCAGGGGAAACCTCGTATGGCTACACCTTC,CASSPGETSYGYTF,NA,TRBJ1-2,TRBV7-3,NA
TGTGCCTGGAGTGTTGGCTATGGCTACACCTTC,CAWSVGYGYTF,NA,TRBJ1-2,TRBV30,once
TGTGCCAGCAGCTTAGAGACAGGGGGATATTCACCCCTCCACTTT,CASSLETGGYSPLHF,TRBD1,TRBJ1-6,TRBV7-9,few
TGCAGCGCTGAGAGACAAGACTCCCGTCCTGGCTACACCTTC,CSAERQDSRPGYTF,NA,TRBJ1-2,TRBV29-1,NA
TGTGCCAGCACCTTCCGAGGTCAAGAGACCCAGTACTTC,CASTFRGQETQYF,NA,TRBJ2-5,TRBV7-2,NA
TGTGCCAGCAGTCCTATCCCCCCTCTCGAGCAGTACTTC,CASSPIPPLEQYF,NA,TRBJ2-7,TRBV27,NA
TGTGCCAGCAGTCGCGCGGACTTTAACTATGGCTACACCTTC,CASSRADFNYGYTF,NA,TRBJ1-2,TRBV28,NA